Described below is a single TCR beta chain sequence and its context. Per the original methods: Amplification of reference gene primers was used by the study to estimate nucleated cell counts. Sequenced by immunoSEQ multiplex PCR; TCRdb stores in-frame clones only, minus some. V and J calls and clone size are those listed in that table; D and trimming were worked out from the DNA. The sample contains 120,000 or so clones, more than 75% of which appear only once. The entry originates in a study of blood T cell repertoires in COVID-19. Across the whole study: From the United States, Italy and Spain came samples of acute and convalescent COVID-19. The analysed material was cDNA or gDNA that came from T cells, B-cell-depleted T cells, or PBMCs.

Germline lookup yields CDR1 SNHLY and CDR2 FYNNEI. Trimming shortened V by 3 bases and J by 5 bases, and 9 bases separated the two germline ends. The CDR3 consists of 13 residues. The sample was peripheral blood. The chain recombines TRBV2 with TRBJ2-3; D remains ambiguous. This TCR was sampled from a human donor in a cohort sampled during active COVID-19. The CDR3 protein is CASSDDPGDTQYF. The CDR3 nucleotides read TGTGCCAGCAGTGACGACCCGGGAGATACGCAGTATTTT.